This passage covers 32 T cell receptor beta chains from one sample sequenced in a study of PD-1 blockade in classical Hodgkin lymphoma. This table comes from immunoSEQ multiplex PCR, and its TCRdb copy is limited to in-frame clones, with some not included. The table records fewer than 100,000 clones, around 90% of them present only once. Every one of the patients relapsed after autologous stem cell transplantation (brentuximab vedotin exposure was variable). Sequencing used peripheral blood mononuclear cells (PBMCs), obtained at baseline. The source of these receptors is a human donor with classical Hodgkin lymphoma.

The gene calls are TRBV28 and TRBJ1-2; D not certain. CDR3 size: 15 residues. The germline CDR1 and CDR2 sequences are MDHEN and SYDVKM. Trimming took off 4 bases at V and 8 bases at J, with 20 bases between the two ends. The CDR3 bases are TGTGCCAGCAGTTCTCCGGGTGGGCCTCAACGGGGCTACACCTTC. The encoded protein is CASSSPGGPQRGYTF.

The rearrangement links TRBV28 to TRBJ2-7; D might be TRBD1 (5 bases). This CDR3 is built from 13 residues. Trimming took off 6 bases at V and 2 bases at J, with 11 bases between the two ends. Germline CDR1 reads MDHEN; CDR2 reads SYDVKM. In nucleotides, the CDR3 is TGTGCCAGCAGGCCGACAGCTACCTACGAGCAGTACTTC. Amino acid sequence: CASRPTATYEQYF.

CDR3 in amino acids: CASSSPGRVYEQYF. The CDR3 DNA reads TGCGCCAGCAGTTCCCCAGGGCGTGTGTACGAGCAGTACTTC. V usage is TRBV5-1 and J usage is TRBJ2-7; the D gene is possibly TRBD1 (5 bases). Trimming left V 5 bases short and J 4 bases short, with 16 bases between. CDR3 size: 14 residues. The germline gives CDR1 SGHRS, CDR2 YFSETQ.

The genes are TRBV28 and TRBJ1-5, with D maybe TRBD1 (6 bases). This CDR3 comprises 14 residues. Trimming removed 3 bases from V and 7 bases from J, with 13 bases in between. The germline gives CDR1 MDHEN, CDR2 SYDVKM. CDR3 region: CASSLGGAGQPQHF. CDR3 nucleotide sequence: TGTGCCAGCAGTTTGGGGGGGGCAGGACAGCCCCAGCATTTT.

The chain has TRBV10-1 and TRBJ1-1; TRBD1 matches 8 bases. The CDR3 is made up of 13 amino acids. V was clipped by 5 bases and J by 5 bases; unmatched bases: 4. Germline CDR1 is WNHNN and CDR2 is SYGVQD (reference sequence). This chain's CDR3 is CASSYTGGTEAFF. The CDR3 DNA sequence: TGCGCCAGCAGTTATACAGGGGGAACTGAAGCTTTCTTT.

The V and J genes are TRBV7-9 and TRBJ1-2, with TRBD1 identical over 7 bases. Germline loops: CDR1 SEHNR, CDR2 FQNEAQ (reference sequence). CDR3 length: 17 amino acids. V lost 4 bases to trimming and J lost 1 base; unmatched junction nucleotides: 12. The CDR3 spells CASSYQTGRRLNYGYTF. CDR3 DNA: TGTGCCAGCAGCTATCAGACAGGGAGAAGACTTAACTATGGCTACACCTTC.

This chain connects TRBV27 to TRBJ2-1; 9 positions match TRBD2. Germline V gives CDR1 MNHEY, CDR2 SMNVEV (reference sequence). The CDR3 runs to 16 residues. The ends lost 3 bases at V and 7 bases at J; junction bases unmatched: 10. The CDR3 bases are TGTGCCAGCAGTTTGGGACTAGCAAGGTTTCGGAATGAGCAGTTCTTC. It specifies CASSLGLARFRNEQFF.

As concerns this clone: This CDR3 is missing its conserved last phenylalanine or tryptophan, likely due to a read error. The DNA is left out, because the CDR3 cannot be placed on it with certainty; the CDR3 is given as TCRdb lists it. The chain is built from TRBV25-1 and TRBJ2-7; the DNA was not compared with TRBD2, the D call given in the table. Germline-derived CDR1 and CDR2 are MGHDK and SYGVNS. The CDR3 spans 15 residues, counting both ends. The CDR3 spells CASSDPTSYGGLDQD.

V is TRBV19 and J is TRBJ2-7; D might be TRBD1 (5 bases). CDR3 length: 13 residues. V lost 2 bases, J lost 2 bases, and 7 bases lay in between. Germline V gene lookup returns CDR1 LNHDA and CDR2 SQIVND (reference sequence). CDR3 DNA sequence: TGTGCCAGTAGTATACAGGGAACCTACGAGCAGTACTTC. Protein: CASSIQGTYEQYF.

V is TRBV30 and J is TRBJ2-7, with D possibly TRBD2 on 6 matching bases. V lost 1 base, J lost 2 bases, and 18 bases lay in between. The CDR3 totals 16 residues. In germline, CDR1 is GTSNPN, CDR2 SVGIG (reference sequence). Written as DNA, the CDR3 is TGTGCCTGGAGTGCCCCTGGGCTAGCGAGGACCTACGAGCAGTACTTC. Protein sequence: CAWSAPGLARTYEQYF.

This chain connects TRBV6-1 to TRBJ2-5; possible D gene TRBD2, 6 bases. The CDR3 has 14 residues. V gave up 1 base and J gave up 4 bases, with 10 bases separating them. CDR1 MNHNS and CDR2 SASEGT come from the germline V gene. The CDR3 loop is CASSEVWGGETQYF. The CDR3 DNA sequence: TGTGCCAGCAGTGAAGTCTGGGGAGGAGAGACCCAGTACTTC.

The chain combines TRBV4-1 with TRBJ2-1; the D is unclear. V lost 0 bases and J 0 bases, leaving 12 bases between the germline ends. The CDR3 runs to 17 residues. The germline gives CDR1 MGHRA, CDR2 YSYEKL. The CDR3 here is CASSQDLLGRSYNEQFF. CDR3 nucleotides: TGCGCCAGCAGCCAAGATCTGCTTGGCCGCTCCTACAATGAGCAGTTCTTC.

In nucleotides, the CDR3 is TGTGCCAGTAGTATAGGCCCGGGACAGTCCTACGAGCAGTACTTC. Amino acids: CASSIGPGQSYEQYF. This chain joins TRBV19 and TRBJ2-7, with 7 positions matching TRBD1. This CDR3 has 15 residues. Per germline, CDR1 LNHDA and CDR2 SQIVND (reference sequence). The V segment lost 1 base and the J segment 1 base; nucleotides outside the gene matches: 4.

The rearrangement uses TRBV27 and TRBJ1-5; D is unclear. Germline V CDR1 and CDR2: MNHEY, SMNVEV (reference sequence). The V gene lost 3 bases and the J gene lost 6 bases, with 6 bases spanning the gap. The CDR3 is 12 amino acids. The CDR3 bases are TGTGCCAGCAGTTTTCGCGGTCAGCCCCAGCATTTT. As protein: CASSFRGQPQHF.

The chain recombines TRBV27 with TRBJ1-5, with 10 bases lining up with TRBD1. The germline gives CDR1 MNHEY, CDR2 SMNVEV (reference sequence). J gave up 6 bases and V 5 bases, and 4 bases lay outside the gene matches. The length of the CDR3 is 14 residues. This chain's CDR3 is CASSPGTGVQPQHF. CDR3 sequence (DNA): TGTGCCAGCAGTCCGGGGACAGGGGTTCAGCCCCAGCATTTT.

The chain joins TRBV27 to TRBJ2-7; D gene uncertain. Germline V gives CDR1 MNHEY, CDR2 SMNVEV (reference sequence). The CDR3 totals 16 residues. V lost 6 bases and J lost 3, with 21 bases in between. CDR3 amino acids: CASRLAESNALYEQYF. CDR3 coding DNA: TGTGCCAGCAGGCTGGCCGAAAGCAACGCACTCTACGAGCAGTACTTC.

The chain carries TRBV10-3 and TRBJ1-1; 7 bases are a match to TRBD1. The CDR3 is 13 amino acids. Germline loops: CDR1 ENHRY, CDR2 SYGVKD. The trim removed 3 bases at V and 11 bases at J, leaving 9 bases unmatched. The CDR3 spells CAISEIGTARAFF. The CDR3 nucleotides read TGTGCCATCAGTGAAATAGGGACAGCCCGTGCTTTCTTT.

This clone was found once. J is TRBJ1-5 and V is TRBV28; 7 positions agree with TRBD1. Germline V gene sequence: CDR1 MDHEN, CDR2 SYDVKM. The CDR3 has 15 amino acids. Unmatched junction bases numbered 11, after V lost 8 bases and J lost 4 bases. The chain's CDR3 is CASGLPGQLNQPQHF. CDR3 nucleotides: TGTGCCAGCGGATTGCCGGGACAGTTAAATCAGCCCCAGCATTTT. The whole variable domain, remainder taken from reference TRBV28 and TRBJ1-5, is DVKVTQSSRYLVKRTGEKVFLECVQDMDHENMFWYRQDPGLGLRLIYFSYDVKMKEKGDIPEGYSVSREKKERFSLILESASTNQTSMYLCASGLPGQLNQPQHFGDGTRLSIL.

The V gene is TRBV2, the J gene TRBJ1-1; D remains unclear. CDR1 is SNHLY and CDR2 is FYNNEI in the germline V gene. V was trimmed by 2 bases and J by 4 bases, leaving 11 bases between them. The CDR3 is made up of 14 amino acids. DNA for the CDR3: TGTGCCAGCAGTGAAACGAGGTCCCGCACTGAAGCTTTCTTT. It is translated as CASSETRSRTEAFF.

The V gene is TRBV7-2, the J gene TRBJ2-3; 9 bases are shared with TRBD2. Germline V gene sequence: CDR1 SGHTA, CDR2 FQGNSA. The CDR3 runs to 18 residues. Trimming at V came to 0 bases and at J to 2 bases, leaving 9 bases not matched to a gene. CDR3 sequence reads: CASSLALTSGPFTDTQYF. Here the CDR3 DNA reads TGTGCCAGCAGCTTAGCGCTGACTAGCGGACCTTTCACAGATACGCAGTATTTT.

A single count supports this clone. The chain couples TRBV30 to TRBJ2-5; 7 nucleotides align to TRBD1. CDR1 is GTSNPN and CDR2 is SVGIG in the germline V gene (reference sequence). There are 14 residues in the CDR3. V lost 0 bases, J lost 5 bases, and 6 bases stayed unmatched. This CDR3 reads CAWSVSGGWETQYF. Here the CDR3 DNA reads TGTGCCTGGAGTGTATCAGGGGGTTGGGAGACCCAGTACTTC.

This chain links TRBV5-6 with TRBJ2-5; a possible D gene is TRBD1 (6 bases). Trimming pared 4 bases from V and 1 base from J, leaving 14 bases between. Per germline, CDR1 SGHDT and CDR2 YYEEEE. The CDR3 length is 15 residues. The CDR3 loop reads CASSLVGQLQETQYF. As DNA, the CDR3 is TGTGCCAGCAGCCTTGTTGGACAGCTCCAAGAGACCCAGTACTTC.

The chain is built from TRBV27 and TRBJ2-7; 8 positions agree with TRBD2. V dropped 6 bases and J dropped 4; count of bases not matched to a gene: 11. CDR3 length equals 15 residues. In germline, CDR1 is MNHEY, CDR2 SMNVEV (reference sequence). The CDR3 loop is CASSWGSGTVYEQYF. CDR3 in DNA: TGTGCCAGCAGCTGGGGTAGCGGGACCGTTTACGAGCAGTACTTC.

This clone came up once. Here the CDR3 DNA reads TGCGCCAGCAGCTTGGCCCCAGCGGGAGGACCCCCCACCGGGGAGCTGTTTTTT. Protein: CASSLAPAGGPPTGELFF. The rearrangement links TRBV5-1 to TRBJ2-2, with 9 bases identical to TRBD2. The CDR3 contains 18 residues. Losses at the gene ends were 0 bases for V and 4 bases for J; bases not matched to a gene: 10. From germline, CDR1 is SGHRS and CDR2 YFSETQ. The full variable domain, its missing parts supplied by reference TRBV5-1 and TRBJ2-2, is KAGVTQTPRYLIKTRGQQVTLSCSPISGHRSVSWYQQTPGQGLQFLFEYFSETQRNKGNFPGRFSGRQFSNSRSEMNVSTLELGDSALYLCASSLAPAGGPPTGELFFGEGSRLTVL.

This sequence joins TRBV5-1 and TRBJ2-7, with TRBD1 matching over 9 bases. The CDR3 sequence is 15 residues long. CDR1 and CDR2 (germline): SGHRS, YFSETQ. V shed 3 bases and J 5 bases; nucleotides not matched to a gene: 9. The CDR3 DNA follows: TGCGCCAGCAGCTCGGACAGGGGTCTTAGCCACGAGCAGTACTTC. Its translation is CASSSDRGLSHEQYF.

V gene TRBV19 combines with J gene TRBJ1-2; no firm D call. The V gene's germline CDR1 is LNHDA and CDR2 SQIVND (reference sequence). V was cut by 3 bases and J by 10 bases, with 12 bases left in between. There are 12 residues in the CDR3. CDR3 DNA sequence: TGTGCCAGTAGTATCGGTAGAAGGGTCTACACCTTC. This gives the protein CASSIGRRVYTF.

This clone was seen only once. The chain joins TRBV19 to TRBJ2-1; 13 bases fit TRBD2. This CDR3 contains 19 residues. V lost 5 bases and J lost 5; bases outside the gene matches: 15. CDR1 is LNHDA and CDR2 is SQIVND in the germline V gene (reference sequence). CDR3 DNA: TGTGCCAGTAGTCCCGCGGGACTAGCGGGAACGAGGGGGGACAATGAGCAGTTCTTC. This gives the protein CASSPAGLAGTRGDNEQFF.

J is TRBJ2-7 and V is TRBV30; 7 positions agree with TRBD2. The germline V gene has CDR1 GTSNPN and CDR2 SVGIG (reference sequence). This CDR3 has 12 residues. Germline trimming cut 6 bases from V and 7 bases from J; bases unmatched to any gene: 9. The CDR3 here is CACVGGPREQYF. The DNA of the CDR3 is TGTGCCTGTGTGGGAGGGCCGAGGGAGCAGTACTTC.

J is TRBJ2-2 and V is TRBV9, with 7 bases matching TRBD2. The CDR3 contains 17 residues. V lost 4 bases to trimming and J lost 2 bases; unmatched junction nucleotides: 11. CDR1 is SGDLS and CDR2 is YYNGEE in the germline V gene. CDR3 sequence: CASSRPRAGVNTGELFF. The CDR3 DNA reads as TGTGCCAGCAGCCGCCCCCGGGCGGGGGTAAACACCGGGGAGCTGTTTTTT.

The chain uses TRBV7-6 and TRBJ2-5; D uncertain. The CDR3 is 12 amino acids. The V end was cut by 1 base, the J end by 5 bases, with 5 bases between. Germline CDR1 and CDR2: SGHVS and FNYEAQ. CDR3 amino acids: CASSLEWETQYF. The CDR3, as DNA: TGTGCCAGCAGCTTAGAGTGGGAGACCCAGTACTTC.

The chain carries TRBV30 and TRBJ2-1, with TRBD2 as a possible D gene (5 bases). The germline V gene has CDR1 GTSNPN and CDR2 SVGIG (reference sequence). The CDR3 has 13 amino acids. V was pared by 5 bases and J by 7 bases, with 15 bases between. CDR3 bases: TGTGCCTGGGGGGTGGGAGTCTCTAATGAGCAGTTCTTC. It yields the protein CAWGVGVSNEQFF.

This sequence joins TRBV7-9 and TRBJ2-3, with 15 bases aligning to TRBD2. V lost 5 bases, J lost 3 bases, and 3 bases stayed unmatched. This CDR3 region has 16 residues. Germline lookup yields CDR1 SEHNR and CDR2 FQNEAQ (reference sequence). The CDR3 coding sequence is TGTGCCAGCAGCCCAGGACTAGCGGGAGGGACAGATACGCAGTATTTT. Translation gives CASSPGLAGGTDTQYF. The variable domain in full, completed from reference TRBV7-9 and TRBJ2-3, reads DTGVSQNPRHKITKRGQNVTFRCDPISEHNRLYWYRQTLGQGPEFLTYFQNEAQLEKSRLLSDRFSAERPKGSFSTLEIQRTEQGDSAMYLCASSPGLAGGTDTQYFGPGTRLTVL.